This TCR beta chain was recovered during a study of regulatory T cells in long-lasting Graves disease (dated by TCRdb to the early 2020s). For the wider study: Patients with newly diagnosed Graves' disease had been on antithyroid drugs for under 3 months. Patients with persistent Graves' disease were compared with patients with newly diagnosed Graves' disease using TCR sequencing and RNA sequencing of peripheral blood. The study took place in China and was registered as a clinical trial. A total of roughly 35 samples were covered by TCR sequencing, comprising approximately 13 persistent and around 20 newly diagnosed Graves' disease patients.

The time point label here, explained by the study, means: newly diagnosed GD, antithyroid drugs for less than 3 months. For both TCR sequencing and RNA sequencing, RNA was extracted from PBMCs using TRIzol. The diagnosis of Graves' disease followed American Thyroid Association guidelines. The patients came from an endocrinology department in Xi'an, China. Each patient gave approximately 9 milliliters of peripheral blood, collected in an EDTA anticoagulant tube. Ficoll Paque Plus density gradient separation was used to isolate PBMCs, and no further T cell sorting was done. An Agilent 2100 Bioanalyzer and agarose gel were used to check RNA quality, and a NanoDrop 2000 was used to measure RNA concentration. To prepare the library, multiplex PCR was applied. Sequencing was carried out with an Illumina HiSeq 4000. To build TCR beta libraries, CDR3 regions were amplified by Arm-PCR using iRepertoire HTBI primers. PCR products were gel purified before sequencing. Turning to the authors' computational methods: Gene usage analysis of CDR3 amino acid clonotypes relied on the roughly 60 TRBV and 15 or so TRBJ segments identified across samples. COPE and FqMerger were used to merge the filtered high-quality paired reads into contigs. Contigs were aligned with BLAST to IMGT TRBV, TRBD and TRBJ reference genes, and CDR3 was defined per IMGT. Clonotypes above 0.1% frequency were classified as highly expanded clones. Shannon entropy was used to measure repertoire diversity, and the Gini coefficient was used to measure V-J evenness. A clonotype found in more than one individual was treated as public. The public reads were run again by TCRdb, first through fastp at Q25 and then through MiXCR, and only productive beta chains were kept. Rows with a matching CDR3 protein are joined into one entry that keeps the most common DNA and genes. Here the V and J calls rest on TCRdb's processing, not on the authors' analysis. The sample includes under 300,000 distinct CDR3 sequences, with 18% observed a single time. In total, the top ten clones hold 12% to 15% of the sample.

Broader findings and caveats from the paper: Persistent disease showed preferential use of TRBV28, TRBJ1-2 and TRBJ2-5, whereas newly diagnosed disease favored TRBV20-1 and TRBJ2-1. The authors noted that the small sample size was a limitation that may lower accuracy. Compared with newly diagnosed patients, patients with persistent Graves' disease had lower TCR Shannon entropy and fewer highly expanded clones, which suggests clonal expansion. A larger number of public clonotypes was shared among persistent patients (approximately 2,600) than among newly diagnosed patients (around 870). Only the TCR beta chain was sequenced and analyzed. The study examined only peripheral blood because the primary lesion, thyroid tissue, could not be accessed.

This clonotype was picked up many times. There is no known antigen for this receptor. Base qualities are not provided; no much larger clone lies one nucleotide away. V is cut back by 5 bases and J by 9 bases, with 10 bases in the junction unmatched. The germline V gene encodes CDR1 LNHDA and CDR2 SQIVND (reference sequence). The CDR3 spans 14 residues, from the cysteine through the phenylalanine. Solely the CDR3 DNA is kept, with 42 bases framed from the first base. This sample was shared with a second study, whose subject was T cells in Graves' hyperthyroidism and ophthalmopathy. Per the second study: A patient counted as having stable Graves' hyperthyroidism if no progression to ophthalmopathy occurred over 18 months of follow-up. Hyperthyroidism patients were newly diagnosed, with disease duration under 2 months, and aged 18 to 65 years. Patients with uncontrolled infections, other autoimmune diseases, pregnancy or lactation were excluded. Clinical symptoms, serum thyroxine and TRAb, thyroid ultrasound, and orbital computed tomography formed the basis for the diagnoses. For the first round of RT-PCR on the TCR CDR3, the HTBI primer set was used together with the Qiagen OneStep RT-PCR kit. Most expanded thyroid clonotypes (frequency above 0.001) were also detected in blood, suggesting blood repertoires may reflect thyroid immune responses. In cross-validation, a model built on a 13 V-J signature told ophthalmopathy apart from stable hyperthyroidism with approximately 90% sensitivity and around 83% specificity, and in testing the same model reached 80%/75%. In validation, the model predicted progression to ophthalmopathy a median of 6.5 months before onset, with approximately 71% sensitivity and 72.22% specificity. TCR V-J signatures able to tell the groups apart were searched for in a discovery cohort of 95 to 100 patients, of whom over 40 had Graves' ophthalmopathy and about 55 had stable Graves' hyperthyroidism. Prospective prediction of ophthalmopathy was tested in an independent validation cohort consisting of 18 hyperthyroidism patients and some 15 patients who later progressed to ophthalmopathy. The 100 discovery patients were divided at random into training and test sets in a 7:3 ratio. The study also compared thyroid tissue and blood T-cell repertoires from a handful of Graves' hyperthyroidism patients. Following sampling, methimazole starting at 30 mg daily was given to hyperthyroidism patients, and high-dose intravenous methylprednisolone was given to ophthalmopathy patients. Libraries were constructed in a second round of multiplex PCR, after which size selection and purification were performed. Libraries were sequenced paired-end with 100 bp reads on an Illumina HiSeq2000. SOAPnuke was used to process the raw data, removing reads that contained adapters or uncalled bases, had a mean Phred below 15, or lacked an exact match to the constant primer or identifier. High-quality paired reads were merged using COPE v1.2.5, and each unique nucleotide sequence was defined as a clonotype. Clonotypes were aligned to IMGT TRBV, TRBD and TRBJ reference segments using MiTCR v1.1. Only V-J combinations with frequency above 0.0001, covering 99% to 99.2% of repertoires, were analysed. A TCS score was defined as the ratio between F50 (clonal expansion) and ExV (chaos), using BLOSUM62-based TCRdist between CDR3 peptides within each V-J. Welch's t-statistics and random forest reduced 500 to 550 V-J features to 13, which were used in a naive Bayes classifier (R e1071). No statistical method was used to fix the sample size in advance, and group allocation was not hidden from the investigators. According to the paper, TCR Vbeta CDR3 sequencing was carried out on about 140 peripheral blood samples, which came from about 45 ophthalmopathy, approximately 78 hyperthyroidism and some 17 progressor patients.

Sample: peripheral blood mononuclear cells (PBMCs), taken at new diagnosis, from a patient treated with antithyroid drugs. This chain joins TRBV19 to TRBJ1-5; 7 bases in the middle match TRBD1. This clonotype was obtained from a woman aged 25 to 39 with Graves disease. Donor details come from another sample of the same person, matched by shared clones. The bases are TGTGCCAGTAGTCTCCGGGACAGCAATTGGCCCCAGCATTTT. Translated, this is CASSLRDSNWPQHF.